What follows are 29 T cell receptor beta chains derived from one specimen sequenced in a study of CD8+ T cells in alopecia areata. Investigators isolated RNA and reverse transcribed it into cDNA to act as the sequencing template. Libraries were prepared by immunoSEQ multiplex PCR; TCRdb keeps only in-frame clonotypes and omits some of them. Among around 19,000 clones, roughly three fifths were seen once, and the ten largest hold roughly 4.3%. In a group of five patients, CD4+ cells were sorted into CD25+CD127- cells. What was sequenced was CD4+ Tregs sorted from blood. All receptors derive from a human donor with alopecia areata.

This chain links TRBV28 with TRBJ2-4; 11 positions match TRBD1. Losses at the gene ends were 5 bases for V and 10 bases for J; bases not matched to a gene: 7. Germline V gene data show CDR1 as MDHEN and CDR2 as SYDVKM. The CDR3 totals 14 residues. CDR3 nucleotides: TGTGCCAGCAGTCCCGGCGGACAGGGGGCTATTCAGTACTTC. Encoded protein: CASSPGGQGAIQYF. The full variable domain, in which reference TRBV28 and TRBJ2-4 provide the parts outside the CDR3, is DVKVTQSSRYLVKRTGEKVFLECVQDMDHENMFWYRQDPGLGLRLIYFSYDVKMKEKGDIPEGYSVSREKKERFSLILESASTNQTSMYLCASSPGGQGAIQYFGAGTRLSVL.

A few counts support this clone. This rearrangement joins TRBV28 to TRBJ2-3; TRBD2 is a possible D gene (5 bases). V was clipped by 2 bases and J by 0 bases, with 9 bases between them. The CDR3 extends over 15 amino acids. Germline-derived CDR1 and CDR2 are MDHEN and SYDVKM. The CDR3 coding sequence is TGTGCCAGCAGTTTACCGAGCGGAAGCACAGATACGCAGTATTTT. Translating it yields CASSLPSGSTDTQYF.

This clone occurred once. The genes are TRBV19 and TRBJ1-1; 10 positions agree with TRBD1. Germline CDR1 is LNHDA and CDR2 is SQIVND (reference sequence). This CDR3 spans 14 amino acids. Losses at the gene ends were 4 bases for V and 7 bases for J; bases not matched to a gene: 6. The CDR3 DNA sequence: TGTGCCAGTAGTAAAGACAGGGGGCAGGGTGAAGCTTTCTTT. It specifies CASSKDRGQGEAFF.

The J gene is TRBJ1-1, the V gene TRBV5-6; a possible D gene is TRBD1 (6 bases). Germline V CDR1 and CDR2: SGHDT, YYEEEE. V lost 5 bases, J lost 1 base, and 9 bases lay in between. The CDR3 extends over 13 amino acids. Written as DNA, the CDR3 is TGTGCCAGCAGAAGGGGACAGAACACTGAAGCTTTCTTT. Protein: CASRRGQNTEAFF.

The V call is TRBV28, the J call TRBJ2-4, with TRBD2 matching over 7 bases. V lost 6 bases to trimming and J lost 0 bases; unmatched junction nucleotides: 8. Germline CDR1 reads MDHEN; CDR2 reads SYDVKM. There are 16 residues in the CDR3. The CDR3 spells CASRSGNTLAKNIQYF. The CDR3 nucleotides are TGTGCCAGCAGAAGCGGGAACACTCTAGCCAAAAACATTCAGTACTTC.

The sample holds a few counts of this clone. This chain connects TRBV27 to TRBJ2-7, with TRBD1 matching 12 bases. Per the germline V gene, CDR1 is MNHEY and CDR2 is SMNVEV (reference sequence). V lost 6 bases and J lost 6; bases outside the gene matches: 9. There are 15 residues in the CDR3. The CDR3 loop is CASRLDWDRGPEQYF. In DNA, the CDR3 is TGTGCCAGCAGACTAGACTGGGACAGGGGGCCCGAGCAGTACTTC.

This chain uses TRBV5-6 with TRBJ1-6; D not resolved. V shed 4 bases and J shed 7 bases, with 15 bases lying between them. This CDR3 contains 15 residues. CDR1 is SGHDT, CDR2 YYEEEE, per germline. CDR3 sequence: CASSATGQTNSPLHF. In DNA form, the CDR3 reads TGTGCCAGCAGCGCGACGGGCCAGACGAATTCACCCCTCCACTTT.

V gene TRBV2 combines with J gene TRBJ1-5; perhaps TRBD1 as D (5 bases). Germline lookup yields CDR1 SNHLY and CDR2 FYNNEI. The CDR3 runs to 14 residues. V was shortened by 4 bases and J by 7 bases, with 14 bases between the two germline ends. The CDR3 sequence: CASSGPRGGQPQHF. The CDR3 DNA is TGTGCCAGCAGTGGTCCACGGGGCGGGCAGCCCCAGCATTTT.

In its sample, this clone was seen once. CDR3 loop: CASSPTGNTEAFF. CDR3 coding DNA: TGTGCCAGCTCACCCACAGGCAACACTGAAGCTTTCTTT. The J gene is TRBJ1-1, the V gene TRBV18, with D perhaps matching TRBD1 (5 bases). V dropped 3 bases and J dropped 2 bases, with 7 bases sitting between them. Per the germline V gene, CDR1 is KGHSH and CDR2 is LQKENI. The CDR3 contains 13 residues.

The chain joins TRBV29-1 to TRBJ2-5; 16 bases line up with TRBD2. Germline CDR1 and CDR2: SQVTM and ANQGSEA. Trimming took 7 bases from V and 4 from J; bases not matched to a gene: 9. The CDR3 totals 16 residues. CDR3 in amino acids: CSADRGTSGGVETQYF. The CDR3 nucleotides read TGCAGCGCGGACCGGGGGACTAGCGGGGGGGTAGAGACCCAGTACTTC.

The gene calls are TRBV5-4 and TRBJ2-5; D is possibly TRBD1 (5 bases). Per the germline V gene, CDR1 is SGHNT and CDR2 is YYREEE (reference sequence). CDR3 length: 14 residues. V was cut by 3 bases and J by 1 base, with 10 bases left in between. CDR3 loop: CASSWGTAQETQYF. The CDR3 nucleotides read TGTGCCAGCAGCTGGGGCACAGCCCAAGAGACCCAGTACTTC.

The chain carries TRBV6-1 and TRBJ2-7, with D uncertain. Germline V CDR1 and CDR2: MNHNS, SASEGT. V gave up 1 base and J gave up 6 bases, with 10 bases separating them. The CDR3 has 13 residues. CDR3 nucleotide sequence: TGTGCCAGCAGTGAAGGTCCACCTAGCGAGCAGTACTTC. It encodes CASSEGPPSEQYF.

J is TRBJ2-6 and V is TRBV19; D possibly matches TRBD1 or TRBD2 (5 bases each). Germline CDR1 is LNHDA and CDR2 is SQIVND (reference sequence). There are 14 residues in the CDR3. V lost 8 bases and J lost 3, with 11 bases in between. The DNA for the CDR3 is TGTGCCAGTGCCCTGGGGGTTGGGGCCAACGTCCTGACTTTC. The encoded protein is CASALGVGANVLTF.

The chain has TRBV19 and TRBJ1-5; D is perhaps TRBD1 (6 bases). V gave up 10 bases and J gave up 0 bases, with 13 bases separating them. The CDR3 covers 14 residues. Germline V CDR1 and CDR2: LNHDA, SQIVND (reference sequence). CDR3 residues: CATMTGYSNQPQHF. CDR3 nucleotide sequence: TGTGCCACCATGACAGGCTATAGCAATCAGCCCCAGCATTTT.

Here the CDR3 reads CASSPINRPLNTEAFF. For the CDR3, the DNA is TGTGCCAGCAGTCCGATTAACAGGCCCCTGAACACTGAAGCTTTCTTT. This sequence joins TRBV28 and TRBJ1-1; maybe TRBD1 (5 bases). Germline V CDR1 and CDR2: MDHEN, SYDVKM. This CDR3 has 16 residues. Trimming took off 5 bases at V and 0 bases at J, with 16 bases between the two ends.

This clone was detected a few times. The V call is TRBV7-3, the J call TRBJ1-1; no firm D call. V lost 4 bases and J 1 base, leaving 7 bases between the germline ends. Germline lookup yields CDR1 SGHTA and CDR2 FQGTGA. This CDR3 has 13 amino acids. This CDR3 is CASSSGPNTEAFF. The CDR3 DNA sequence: TGTGCCAGCAGCTCTGGGCCGAACACTGAAGCTTTCTTT.

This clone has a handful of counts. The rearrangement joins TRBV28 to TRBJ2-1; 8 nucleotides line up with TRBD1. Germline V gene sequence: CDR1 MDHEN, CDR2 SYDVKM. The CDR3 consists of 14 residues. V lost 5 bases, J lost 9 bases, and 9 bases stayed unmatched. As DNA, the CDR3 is TGTGCCAGCAGTCCGACCAATACAGGGGGTGAGCAGTTCTTC. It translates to CASSPTNTGGEQFF.

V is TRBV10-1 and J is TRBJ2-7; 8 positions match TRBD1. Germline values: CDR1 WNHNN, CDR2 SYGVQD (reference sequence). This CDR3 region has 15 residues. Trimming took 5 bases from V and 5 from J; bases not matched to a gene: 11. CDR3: CASSSQGAQANEQYF. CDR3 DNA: TGCGCCAGCAGTTCCCAGGGGGCGCAGGCTAACGAGCAGTACTTC.

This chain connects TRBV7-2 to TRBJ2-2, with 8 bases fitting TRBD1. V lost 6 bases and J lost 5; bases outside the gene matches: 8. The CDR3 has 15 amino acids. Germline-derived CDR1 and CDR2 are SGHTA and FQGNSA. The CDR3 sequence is CASSPQGALTGELFF. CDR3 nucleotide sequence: TGTGCCAGCAGTCCCCAGGGGGCGCTGACCGGGGAGCTGTTTTTT.

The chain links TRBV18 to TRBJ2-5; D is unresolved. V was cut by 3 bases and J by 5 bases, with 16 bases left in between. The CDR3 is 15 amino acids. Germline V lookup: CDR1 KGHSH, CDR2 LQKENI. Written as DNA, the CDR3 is TGTGCCAGCTCACCTCTAAAGGATTTATCCGAGACCCAGTACTTC. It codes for CASSPLKDLSETQYF.

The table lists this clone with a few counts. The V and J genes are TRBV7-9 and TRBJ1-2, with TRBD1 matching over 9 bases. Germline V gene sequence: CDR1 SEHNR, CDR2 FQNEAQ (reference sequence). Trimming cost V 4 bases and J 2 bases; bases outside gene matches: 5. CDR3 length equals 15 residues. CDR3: CASSSTGGANYGYTF. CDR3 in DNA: TGTGCCAGCAGCTCCACAGGGGGCGCGAACTATGGCTACACCTTC.

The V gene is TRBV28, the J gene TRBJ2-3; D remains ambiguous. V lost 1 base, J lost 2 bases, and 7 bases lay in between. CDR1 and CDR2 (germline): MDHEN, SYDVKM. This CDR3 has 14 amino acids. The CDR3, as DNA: TGTGCCAGCAGTTTATCGCACACCACAGATACGCAGTATTTT. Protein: CASSLSHTTDTQYF.

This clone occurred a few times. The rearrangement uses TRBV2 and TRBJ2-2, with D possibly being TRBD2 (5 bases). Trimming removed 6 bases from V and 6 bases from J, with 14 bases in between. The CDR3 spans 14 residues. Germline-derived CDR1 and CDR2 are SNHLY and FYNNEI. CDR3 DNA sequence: TGTGCCAGCAGCCTGCCAGTTAGCGCCGGGGAGCTGTTTTTT. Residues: CASSLPVSAGELFF.

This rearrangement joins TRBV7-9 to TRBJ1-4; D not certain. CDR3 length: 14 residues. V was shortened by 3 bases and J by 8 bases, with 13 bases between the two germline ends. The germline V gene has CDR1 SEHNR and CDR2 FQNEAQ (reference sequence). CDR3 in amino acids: CASSFVDFGEKLFF. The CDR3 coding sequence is TGTGCCAGCAGCTTTGTGGATTTTGGCGAAAAACTGTTTTTT.

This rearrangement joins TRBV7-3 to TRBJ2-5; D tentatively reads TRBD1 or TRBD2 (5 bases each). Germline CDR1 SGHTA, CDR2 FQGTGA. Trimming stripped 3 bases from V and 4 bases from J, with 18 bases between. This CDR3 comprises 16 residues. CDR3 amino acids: CASSFTGTTKSETQYF. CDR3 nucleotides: TGTGCCAGCAGCTTTACCGGGACCACAAAATCAGAGACCCAGTACTTC.

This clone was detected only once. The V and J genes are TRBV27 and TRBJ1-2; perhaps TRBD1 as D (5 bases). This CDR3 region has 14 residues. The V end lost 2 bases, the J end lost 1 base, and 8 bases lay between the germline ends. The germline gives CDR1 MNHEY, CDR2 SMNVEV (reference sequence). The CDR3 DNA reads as TGTGCCAGCAGTTTAGCGGGGCGTAACTATGGCTACACCTTC. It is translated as CASSLAGRNYGYTF.

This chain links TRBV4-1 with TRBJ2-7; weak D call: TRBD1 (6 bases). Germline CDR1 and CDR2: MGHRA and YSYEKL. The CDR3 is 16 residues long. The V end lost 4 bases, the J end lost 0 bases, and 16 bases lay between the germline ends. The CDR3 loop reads CASSLGGDRSSYEQYF. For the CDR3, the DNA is TGCGCCAGCAGCCTTGGGGGAGACAGGAGCTCCTACGAGCAGTACTTC.

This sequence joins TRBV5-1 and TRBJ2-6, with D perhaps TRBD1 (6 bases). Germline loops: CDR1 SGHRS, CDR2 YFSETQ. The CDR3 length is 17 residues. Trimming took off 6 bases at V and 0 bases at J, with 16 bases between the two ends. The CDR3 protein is CASTPGQTISGANVLTF. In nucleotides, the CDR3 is TGCGCCAGCACACCGGGACAAACTATCTCTGGGGCCAACGTCCTGACTTTC.

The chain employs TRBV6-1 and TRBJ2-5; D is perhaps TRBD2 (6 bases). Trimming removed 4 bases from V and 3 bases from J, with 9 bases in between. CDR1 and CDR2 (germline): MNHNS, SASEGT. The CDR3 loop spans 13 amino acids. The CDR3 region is CASSAGDEETQYF. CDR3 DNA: TGTGCCAGCAGTGCGGGGGATGAAGAGACCCAGTACTTC.